This TCR beta chain came from a study of blood T cell repertoires in COVID-19. V shed 2 bases, J shed 7 bases, and the junction held 6 bases outside the gene matches. The CDR3 contains 14 residues. Germline lookup yields CDR1 SGHTA and CDR2 FQGTGA. Per the original methods: How many nucleated cells were present was estimated from reference gene primer amplification. The assay was immunoSEQ multiplex PCR, and TCRdb's table has in-frame clones only and misses some. The V and J calls and the clone size are those of that table, but D and trimming were determined from the DNA. Of about 520,000 clones in the sample, 80% to 90% are singletons; the top ten hold approximately 3%.

The TCR comes from a human donor in a cohort sampled during active COVID-19. Sequencing was done on a sample of peripheral blood. The rearrangement joins TRBV7-3 to TRBJ2-7, with TRBD2 identical over 9 bases. CDR3 coding DNA: TGTGCCAGCAGCTTAGCTAGCGGGACTGGTGAGCAGTACTTC. Residues: CASSLASGTGEQYF.